Listed here are 4 T cell receptor beta chains from one sample, sequenced in a study of technical replicates of blood from several donors. This table comes from immunoSEQ multiplex PCR, and its TCRdb copy is limited to in-frame clones, with some not included. The table includes approximately 87,000 clones, about 91% detected once. The sequencing input was T cells isolated from PBMCs. These receptors were collected from a human donor in good health. Some clones in this sample may be carry-over from other donors' samples.

The chain uses TRBV19 and TRBJ1-2; tentatively, D is TRBD1 (6 bases). CDR1 is LNHDA, CDR2 SQIVND, per germline (reference sequence). V gave up 3 bases and J gave up 6 bases, with 20 bases separating them. The CDR3 is 16 amino acids. The CDR3 bases are TGTGCCAGTAGTATGCTTGAGGGGGTGAGAGGCGATGGCTACACCTTC. Its protein product is CASSMLEGVRGDGYTF.

The chain couples TRBV21-1 to TRBJ2-1; the table's D call of TRBD1 was not tested on the DNA. TRBV21-1 is described as a pseudogene. The length of the CDR3 is 12 residues. CDR3: CASSKGDSPQFF. The CDR3 DNA is TGTGCCAGCAGCAAAGGGGACAGCCCGCAGTTCTTC.

The V and J genes are TRBV7-8 and TRBJ2-4; TRBD2 agrees at 7 bases. This CDR3 is 15 amino acids long. The germline CDR1 and CDR2 sequences are SGHVS and FQNEAQ. Trimming took 5 bases from V and 3 from J; bases not matched to a gene: 7. As DNA, the CDR3 is TGTGCCAGCAGCCCCATGGGGGGGGGCAAAAACATTCAGTACTTC. It specifies CASSPMGGGKNIQYF.

The chain links TRBV29-1 to TRBJ1-1; 9 bases map to TRBD1. Germline V CDR1 and CDR2: SQVTM, ANQGSEA. The CDR3 extends over 15 amino acids. With 6 bases clipped from V and 3 bases from J, the junction kept 11 bases outside the gene matches. DNA of the CDR3: TGCAGCGTCGTTCCGGGACAGGGTGGGTACACTGAAGCTTTCTTT. This sequence encodes CSVVPGQGGYTEAFF.